This T cell receptor beta chain was documented in a study of Graves' ophthalmopathy and Graves' hyperthyroidism. Study summary: The study drew peripheral blood at initial diagnosis, before any treatment. General study results and limits: Ophthalmopathy could be told apart from stable hyperthyroidism by a 13-signature model (87.88% sensitivity, 80% to 84% specificity). Blood also carried most expanded thyroid clonotypes exceeding 0.001 frequency.

RNA served as the template for amplifying TCR beta CDR3 regions. HTBI primers were used in a first-round RT-PCR, which preceded a second-round multiplex PCR. TCRdb reanalysed the multiplex PCR reads using MiXCR and keeps one entry per CDR3 protein. The sample lists approximately 640,000 distinct CDR3 sequences, approximately 39% seen once, with over 2.5% in the top ten. Excluded: other autoimmune disease, uncontrolled infection, pregnancy or lactation. Comment on this clonotype: The antigen is unknown.

Trimming shortened V by 5 bases and J by 1 base, and 20 bases separated the two germline ends. The germline V gene encodes CDR1 MGHDK and CDR2 SYGVNS. CDR3 size: 17 residues. The chain couples TRBV25-1 to TRBJ1-2; D not certain. The sample comprised peripheral blood. The TCR originated in an adult man with Graves' ophthalmopathy. CDR3: CASSSQKGPGINYGYTF. CDR3 DNA sequence: TGTGCCAGCAGTTCACAAAAGGGCCCGGGGATTAACTATGGCTACACCTTC.